One sample yielded the 18 T cell receptor beta chains listed below, sequenced in a study of monozygotic twins with inflammatory bowel disease. TCRdb reanalyzed the 5' RACE reads and collapses them to one entry per CDR3 protein, without DNA. This table holds around 380,000 distinct CDR3 sequences. Material for sequencing was blood. Receptors were obtained from a human donor with ulcerative colitis or Crohn's disease, or a healthy co-twin of an affected twin (not recorded which).

V gene TRBV4-3 combines with J gene TRBJ2-7; as DNA is missing, the TRBD1 call by TCRdb cannot be tested. CDR3 size: 15 residues. Germline V gene sequence: CDR1 LGHNA, CDR2 YSLEER. The CDR3 region is CASSLHRGGGSEQYF.

V and J are TRBV7-9 and TRBJ2-7. In germline, CDR1 is SEHNR, CDR2 FQNEAQ (reference sequence). This CDR3 spans 12 amino acids. The CDR3 is CASSFQTYEQYF.

V is TRBV7-9 and J is TRBJ1-2; TCRdb returns TRBD1, unconfirmable since there is no DNA. The CDR3 is 14 residues long. CDR1 is SEHNR and CDR2 is FQNEAQ in the germline V gene (reference sequence). CDR3 protein: CASSLQGSGYGYTF.

The genes are TRBV6-5 and TRBJ2-2; TCRdb indicates TRBD2, and absent DNA this call remains unverified. This CDR3 is 17 amino acids long. Germline V gives CDR1 MNHEY, CDR2 SVGAGI. The CDR3: CASSYLRSSGNTGELFF.

This chain connects TRBV6-5 to TRBJ1-2. The CDR3 contains 14 residues. The germline CDR1 and CDR2 sequences are MNHEY and SVGAGI. The CDR3 loop reads CASSYSSMRDGYTF.

The rearrangement uses TRBV28 and TRBJ2-5; TCRdb designates TRBD1, a call that cannot be tested without DNA. The CDR3 has 17 amino acids. Looked up from germline, CDR1 is MDHEN and CDR2 is SYDVKM. CDR3 protein: CASPLNPQGRYQETQYF.

This chain uses TRBV13 with TRBJ2-2. Germline assignment: CDR1 PRHDT and CDR2 FYEKMQ (reference sequence). The CDR3 has 17 residues. The CDR3: CASSLQVRLLNTGELFF.

The chain carries TRBV20-1 and TRBJ2-1; the TRBD2 assignment by TCRdb is unverifiable without DNA. CDR1 is DFQATT and CDR2 is SNEGSKA in the germline V gene (reference sequence). This CDR3 region has 14 residues. The CDR3 loop reads CSALGLAVQNEQFF.

V gene TRBV7-9 combines with J gene TRBJ2-3; TCRdb lists TRBD1, though no DNA is available to test this call. The V gene's germline CDR1 is SEHNR and CDR2 FQNEAQ (reference sequence). CDR3 length equals 21 residues. This CDR3 reads CASSPLPGHRAGGAFGDTQYF.

This chain connects TRBV12-3 or TRBV12-4 to TRBJ1-2; the TCRdb call, TRBD1, lacks DNA for checking. The CDR3 consists of 14 residues. The CDR3 sequence: CASSKRRGHYGYTF.

The CDR3 protein is CASNLGPEAFF. V and J are TRBV5-1 and TRBJ1-1. This CDR3 contains 11 residues. Germline CDR1 SGHRS, CDR2 YFSETQ.

This rearrangement joins TRBV19 to TRBJ1-5; TCRdb gives TRBD1 as the D gene, but with no DNA this cannot be confirmed. CDR1 is LNHDA and CDR2 is SQIVND in the germline V gene (reference sequence). This CDR3 has 14 residues. The CDR3 protein is CASRDRGLNQPQHF.

The chain couples TRBV20-1 to TRBJ2-1; TCRdb's assignment of TRBD1 cannot be checked, as there is no DNA. The CDR3 consists of 15 residues. From germline, CDR1 is DFQATT and CDR2 SNEGSKA (reference sequence). The CDR3 sequence is CSARGLAGGYNEQFF.

The rearrangement links TRBV18 to TRBJ1-6. The V gene's germline CDR1 is KGHSH and CDR2 LQKENI. This CDR3 comprises 16 residues. CDR3 residues: CASSPPGQTYNSPLHF.

The chain employs TRBV6-1 and TRBJ2-6; TCRdb calls TRBD1, which cannot be checked without DNA. Germline CDR1 and CDR2: MNHNS and SASEGT. The CDR3 is 15 amino acids. The chain's CDR3 is CASNTGTAGANVLTF.

V and J are TRBV29-1 and TRBJ2-7; without DNA, the TCRdb call of TRBD1 cannot be checked. Germline values: CDR1 SQVTM, CDR2 ANQGSEA. The CDR3 is made up of 12 amino acids. CDR3 in amino acids: CSVDWGVGEQYF.

This sequence joins TRBV2 and TRBJ2-1; the TRBD1 assignment by TCRdb is unverifiable without DNA. Per the germline V gene, CDR1 is SNHLY and CDR2 is FYNNEI. CDR3 length: 12 amino acids. CDR3: CASRLQGNEQFF.

V gene TRBV5-4 combines with J gene TRBJ2-3. The CDR3 totals 13 residues. Germline CDR1 SGHNT, CDR2 YYREEE (reference sequence). This CDR3 is CASSFIGTDTQYF.